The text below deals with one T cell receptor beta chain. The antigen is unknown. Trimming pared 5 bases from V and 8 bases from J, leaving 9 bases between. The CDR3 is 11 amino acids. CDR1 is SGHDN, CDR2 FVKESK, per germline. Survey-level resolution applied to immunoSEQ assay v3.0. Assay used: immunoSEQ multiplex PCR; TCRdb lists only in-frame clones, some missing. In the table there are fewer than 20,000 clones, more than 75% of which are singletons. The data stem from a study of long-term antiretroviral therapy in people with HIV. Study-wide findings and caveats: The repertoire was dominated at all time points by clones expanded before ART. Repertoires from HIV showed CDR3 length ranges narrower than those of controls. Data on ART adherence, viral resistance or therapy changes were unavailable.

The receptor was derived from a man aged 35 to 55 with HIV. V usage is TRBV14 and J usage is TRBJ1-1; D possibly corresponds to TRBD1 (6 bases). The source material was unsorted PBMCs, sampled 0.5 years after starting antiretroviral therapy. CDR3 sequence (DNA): TGTGCCAGCAGCTCCGACAGGGAAGCTTTCTTT. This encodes CASSSDREAFF.